This T cell receptor beta chain was recovered during a study of cytomegalovirus exposure and HLA in healthy donors (dated by TCRdb to about 2017). Regarding the complete study: According to an earlier analysis of a few hundred of the donors, 200 million or so T cells yielded over 90 million unique TCR beta sequences and approximately 300 Gb of sequence data. An early release covering over 500 HLA-typed donors comprised 250 to 350 gigabases of sequencing data and roughly 86 million unique TCR sequences. Of the 300 to 500 genotyped donors, 70% to 90% were placed in the genetic ancestry cluster associated with self-reported Caucasian donors. The study aimed to test whether cataloging public T cell receptors could reveal signatures of past pathogen exposure. The study used immunosequencing to profile the T cell repertoires of 666 subjects and linked those repertoires to cytomegalovirus serostatus. In addition to the first cohort of about 650 subjects, a separate validation cohort of some 120 different subjects was used. To predict cytomegalovirus infection status, the study combined high-throughput TCR immunosequencing, statistical association of individual TCRs with disease status, and machine learning. A later analysis re-analyzed previously published TCR beta repertoires from about 730 donors and added high-resolution HLA genotyping to study TCR occurrence patterns. In the later analysis, no new phenotypic data were used to find candidate immune exposures; instead, reliance was placed on TCR beta sequences and their occurrence across donors. To decide whether each TCR beta V gene segment behaved as functional or pseudogenic, an earlier analysis of approximately 590 of the donors relied on high-throughput TCR beta sequencing. Donor age, sex, ethnicity and CMV serostatus were collected together with the repertoire data. In a later genetic analysis, genome-wide SNP genotypes for about three fifths of the 666 donors were used, and that subset was treated as a discovery cohort. Every repertoire in the discovery cohort had been generated on one and the same sequencing platform. HLA typing covered class I and class II loci at four-digit resolution. Typing coverage varied by locus: roughly 620-640 donors for A, B, C, DRB1 and DQB1; roughly 500 for DQA1; over 600 for DPA1; approximately 470 for DPB1. Because of strong linkage in the cohort, a few DR-DQ haplotypes were treated as single units for association and clustering. Among some 410 genotyped donors of the cohort, an average of approximately 240,000 unique TCR beta nucleotide sequences were sequenced per donor, roughly 20% of them non-productive. Points the paper makes about the study in general: An earlier analysis of several hundred of the donors showed that most TCR beta V segments appeared in productive rearrangements either about 87% or about 30% of the time, which broadly matched IMGT annotations. Three of the identified cytomegalovirus-associated TCR beta chains were confirmed in vitro to be specific for cytomegalovirus antigens. Across donors, most TCR sequences were observed very rarely, whereas some public TCRs were present in many individuals. A cluster of highly shared sequence variants was judged likely to represent a technical artifact of the sequencing pipeline. Strong co-occurrence of HLA alleles, especially DR and DQ, made assigning TCR associations to individual alleles difficult. Because counts were too low, about 15 rarely observed V segments, including chromosome 9 orphons, were left out of the earlier analysis of 500 to 750 of the donors. This cohort had only TCR beta chains sequenced, and the lack of alpha or paired-chain data limited which features could be detected. A further reported finding was that TCR beta sequences accurately predicted the HLA-A and HLA-B alleles for most subjects in the first cohort. The only immune exposure information available for the cohort was CMV serostatus. In a later analysis, most CMV-associated TCR beta chains were found to appear HLA-restricted, with HLA associations seemingly driven largely by CMV exposure. A later analysis associated 15,000 to 20,000 TCR beta sequences with specific HLA alleles at a false discovery rate of 0.05. Several of the top co-occurrence clusters appeared to be linked to parvovirus B19, influenza, CMV and Epstein-Barr virus, according to a later analysis. Correlated functional status among segregating V segments might reflect linkage disequilibrium, but an unknown experimental factor could not be ruled out. An association between a missense DCLRE1C variant and V-gene and J-gene trimming of TCR beta chains was found in a later genetic analysis and replicated in an independent cohort. Compared with the approximately 600-donor mean, donors in an Asian-associated ancestry cluster had fewer N-insertions in productive TCRs, according to a later genetic analysis. The presence/absence analyses assumed that sequencing depth was roughly uniform across donors, and that assumption may not be true. In a later analysis, TCR association rates were found to vary across HLA loci, with the most associated TCRs seen for DRB1 alleles and the fewest for HLA-C alleles. Because HLA typing was unavailable for some donors at each locus, only the typed subset was used in association tests. The authors suggested that the approach could potentially be generalized to other disease states and immunological phenotypes. The study gave a list of 150 to 200 TCR beta chains associated with cytomegalovirus. Because the 87-base-pair reads could not distinguish some IMGT-functional V segments, including TRBV6-2 and TRBV6-3, those segments were excluded. Compared with equally common non-associated chains, HLA-associated TCR beta chains in a later analysis were more clonally expanded and had lower generation probabilities. In both the original and validation cohorts, the classifier was reported to diagnose cytomegalovirus status with high specificity and sensitivity.

The cohort was made up of under 800 healthy bone marrow donors. Cohort members were all nominally healthy when sampled, although unrecorded immune exposures were likely present. The donor tested CMV seronegative, placing the donor among the roughly 350 seronegative members of the cohort. Each donor provided a peripheral blood sample, and peripheral blood mononuclear cells were used for TCR beta sequencing. Genomic DNA was extracted from the blood cell samples with the Qiagen DNeasy Blood Extraction Kit. In regard to this clone: No cognate antigen has been identified for it. No much larger clone is present one base from it, and per-base qualities are unavailable.

According to the germline V gene, CDR1 reads SGHRS and CDR2 reads YFSETQ. There are 16 amino acids in the CDR3, from cysteine to phenylalanine inclusive. The DNA shown is the 48-base CDR3, in frame from base 1. V trim: 4 bases; J trim: 0 bases; unmatched bases: 9. Library prep was done by the immunoSEQ multiplex PCR assay. A mixture of 60 forward primers for TCR Vbeta segments and 13 reverse primers for TCR Jbeta segments was used in the multiplex PCR. The CDR3 region of rearranged TCR beta genes was amplified from genomic DNA by a multiplex PCR assay. On the Illumina HiSeq System, the amplified TCR beta libraries were sequenced as 87-base-pair reads. The study's processing was this. A later analysis counted about 82 million unique TCR beta chains across the 666 repertoires, and 10 million to 12 million of these chains were shared by at least two donors. To remove PCR and sequencing errors, raw reads were error-corrected and collapsed into unique sequences using a nearest-neighbor algorithm that merged closely related sequences. CDR3 sequences were aligned to IMGT reference sequences to assign V, D and J gene segments. For a sequence to be retained, at least a six-nucleotide match to both a V gene segment and a J gene segment was required. A rearrangement counted as productive if the CDR3 had no stop codons and remained in frame with V and J, and every other rearrangement counted as non-productive. Following IMGT convention, CDR3 was defined as the stretch from the second conserved V-encoded cysteine up to the conserved J-encoded phenylalanine. The earlier analysis of 500 to 650 of the donors excluded any sequence lacking an unambiguous match to a single V gene segment. In an earlier analysis of 587 of the donors, V segments were called functional above 56.7% productive rearrangements and were called segregating when the between-donor standard deviation exceeded 5%. A statistical classification framework was built to diagnose cytomegalovirus status from the catalog of TCR beta chain sequences. V and J gene assignment, in a later analysis, came from comparing TCR nucleotide sequences with IMGT/GENE-DB human TR gene sequences. Using the TCRdist pipeline, a later analysis assigned CDR3 sequences along with most-parsimonious VDJ recombination scenarios. In a later analysis, every TCR beta chain was defined by the combination of its CDR3 amino acid sequence and its V-gene family, and reads without a unique V-gene family were dropped. To address suspected cross-contamination and a sequencing artifact, a later analysis removed under 600 highly shared, low-generation-probability nucleotide sequences. In a later analysis, a clonal expansion index was calculated for each public chain from normalized within-repertoire ranks of inferred template counts. A later analysis computed generation probabilities with a VDJ recombination model fitted to out-of-frame rearrangements, and checked the results against IGoR. A later analysis scored TCR-TCR, TCR-HLA and TCR-CMV co-occurrence with hypergeometric tests, applying a repertoire-size bias correction to TCR pairs. A later analysis estimated false discovery rates by permuting HLA or CMV assignments 20 times. In a later analysis, co-occurring TCRs were grouped using DBSCAN, and TCRdist sequence similarity was added for clustering within HLA-allele-positive subsets. Co-occurrence clustering excluded repertoires with fewer than 30,000 or more than 120,000 public chains, plus five with anomalous nucleotide sharing. TCRdb carries this immuneACCESS record with in-frame sequences only. Its versions omit some clonotypes, under half of them owing to an unresolved V gene in the studies checked, with the rest unexplained. Clone size and the V and J calls come from that table; the DNA yielded D and trimming. In all, the sample holds roughly 230,000 clones, and 85% of those were seen once. The ten largest clones represent 0.2% to 0.25% of the sample.

The chain couples TRBV5-1 to TRBJ2-7; 8 central bases correspond to TRBD2. The sequenced sample consisted of PBMCs. The TCR comes from a girl aged 2-10 years in good health and CMV-seronegative. The DNA reads as follows: TGCGCCAGCAGCACAAGACTAGCGATACCCTCCTACGAGCAGTACTTC. Protein translation: CASSTRLAIPSYEQYF.